Here is one T cell receptor beta chain with its context. This entry is derived from a study of shared T cell receptors in the human thymus. Only in-frame clones appear in the TCRdb table, and some are missing; sequencing was by immunoSEQ multiplex PCR. Altogether some 720,000 clones are present, 70% to 90% being singletons, with the ten largest covering 0.008% to 0.011%. These data were also reused for a study on human thymus T cells. From that second work: Donors were healthy Finnish babies undergoing corrective operations for congenital heart defects. Resected material from corrective heart surgery provided the thymus tissue analysed. Thymic and blood repertoires appeared to carry a bias in their V and J gene usage. Related research found strongly overlapping thymic repertoires in unrelated individuals.

The clonotype comes from a boy in the first two years of life with a congenital heart defect. The sequencing sample was made of thymocytes.

The CDR3 DNA is TGCGCCAGCAGCCCTACGGGGTTCGACGAGCAGTACTTC. Residues: CASSPTGFDEQYF. The chain links TRBV4-3 to TRBJ2-7; tentatively, D is TRBD2 (5 bases). The V gene's germline CDR1 is LGHNA and CDR2 YSLEER. V shed 4 bases and J shed 5 bases, with 12 bases lying between them. CDR3 size: 13 residues.